This T cell receptor beta chain derives from a study of metastatic and nonmetastatic thyroid tumors. Turning to the study itself: Malignant thyroid and benign thyroid patients provided blood and tumor or nodule tissue whose repertoires were compared.

Germline lookup yields CDR1 DFQATT and CDR2 SNEGSKA (reference sequence). V gave up 3 bases and J gave up 2 bases; unmatched junction bases: 9. There are 15 residues in the CDR3. This clone has at least ten counts. What it binds is unknown. General observations from the study: Relative to benign nodules, malignant thyroid tumors were reportedly characterized by significantly elevated TCR beta diversity in blood and tumor.

Nobody among the patients had been given any treatment before thyroid surgery. Authors' processing steps: The authors used CDR3 differences across clinicopathological groups to build a distant-metastasis classifier for papillary thyroid cancer. TCRdb redid the clone calls on the PCR reads using MiXCR. The V and J calls follow TCRdb's processing rather than the paper's. The sample holds 5,400 or so clones, 33% seen once. The TCR sequence derives from a female donor with papillary thyroid cancer or a benign thyroid nodule (not recorded which). Some clones in this sample may be carry-over from other donors' samples. The specimen was adjacent normal tissue. The chain employs TRBV20-1 and TRBJ2-7, with 8 bases fitting TRBD2. The CDR3 nucleotides are TGCAGTGCTAGGGGGGCTAGCGGGCAAACCTACGAGCAGTACTTC. Its protein product is CSARGASGQTYEQYF.